A single sample is the source of the 15 T cell receptor beta chains below, sequenced in a study of OX40 agonist ivuxolimab in advanced cancers. Using immunoSEQ multiplex PCR, the repertoire was profiled, and TCRdb retains in-frame clones only, with some absent. Of about 42,000 clones in the sample, 70% to 90% are singletons; the top ten hold more than 12%. The sequencing here drew on CD4+ or CD8+ T cells sorted from blood, taken in a trial of the OX40 agonist ivuxolimab. Source of these receptors: an adult with an advanced solid tumor such as melanoma, head and neck, liver or kidney cancer.

The rearrangement links TRBV28 to TRBJ1-2, with D unclear. V gave up 5 bases and J gave up 3 bases, with 7 bases separating them. The CDR3 sequence is 12 residues long. Germline CDR1 is MDHEN and CDR2 is SYDVKM. The CDR3 region has the DNA TGTGCCAGCAGTCCCTTAGACTATGGCTACACCTTC. Its protein is CASSPLDYGYTF.

The chain couples TRBV29-1 to TRBJ1-2; TRBD1 matches 8 bases. There are 17 residues in the CDR3. With V trimmed by 0 bases and J by 4 bases, 13 bases remained unmatched. CDR1 is SQVTM, CDR2 ANQGSEA, per germline. CDR3 amino acids: CSVEDEQGAPIPYGYTF. The CDR3 DNA is TGCAGCGTTGAAGATGAGCAGGGGGCCCCCATACCCTATGGCTACACCTTC.

The V call is TRBV19, the J call TRBJ2-7, with TRBD1 matching 7 bases. The J segment lost 3 bases and the V segment lost 2 bases, leaving 4 bases of the junction unmatched. The CDR3 sequence is 14 residues long. The germline CDR1 and CDR2 sequences are LNHDA and SQIVND (reference sequence). The CDR3 DNA sequence: TGTGCCAGTAGTATAACAGGGGCTAGCTACGAGCAGTACTTC. Amino acids: CASSITGASYEQYF.

CDR3 residues: CASSDGPLTDTQYF. The CDR3 DNA follows: TGTGCCAGCAGTGATGGTCCTTTGACAGATACGCAGTATTTT. This rearrangement joins TRBV2 to TRBJ2-3; D ambiguous. This CDR3 region has 14 residues. The germline V gene encodes CDR1 SNHLY and CDR2 FYNNEI. Between the trimmed V and J ends, which lost 3 bases and 3 bases, there was a span of 10 bases.

The J gene is TRBJ2-7, the V gene TRBV28, with unresolved D. CDR1 and CDR2 (germline): MDHEN, SYDVKM. The CDR3 is 13 amino acids. V lost 3 bases and J lost 5, with 11 bases in between. CDR3 nucleotides: TGTGCCAGCAGTTTCGGTCAGGTCAACGAGCAGTACTTC. This translates into CASSFGQVNEQYF.

The rearrangement uses TRBV6-1 and TRBJ2-1; D is perhaps TRBD1 (6 bases). CDR1 and CDR2 from the germline V gene are MNHNS and SASEGT. The length of the CDR3 is 15 residues. Trimming cost V 7 bases and J 4 bases, with 17 bases left between them. The CDR3 sequence is CASIRDTVTYNEQFF. CDR3 in DNA: TGTGCCAGCATTCGGGACACTGTGACGTACAATGAGCAGTTCTTC.

The rearrangement uses TRBV19 and TRBJ2-1; D not certain. In germline, CDR1 is LNHDA, CDR2 SQIVND (reference sequence). Between the trimmed V and J ends, which lost 0 bases and 7 bases, there was a span of 16 bases. The CDR3 loop spans 16 amino acids. The CDR3 DNA sequence: TGTGCCAGTAGTATAGATGAGGAGACAATGGGGAATGAGCAGTTCTTC. Its protein product is CASSIDEETMGNEQFF.

The J gene is TRBJ2-3, the V gene TRBV10-3; TRBD2 agrees at 13 bases. This CDR3 has 20 residues. Germline V lookup: CDR1 ENHRY, CDR2 SYGVKD. Trimming at V came to 2 bases and at J to 2 bases, leaving 13 bases not matched to a gene. CDR3 coding DNA: TGTGCCATCAGTGAGCCCACTAGCGGGAGGGCCAAAACCTACACAGATACGCAGTATTTT. The encoded protein is CAISEPTSGRAKTYTDTQYF.

This chain links TRBV6-6 with TRBJ2-1, with 8 nucleotides matching TRBD1. Looked up from germline, CDR1 is MNHNY and CDR2 is SVGAGI (reference sequence). The CDR3 runs 13 residues. Losses at the gene ends were 4 bases for V and 10 bases for J; bases not matched to a gene: 6. The CDR3: CASSWTGYDEQFF. The CDR3 DNA follows: TGTGCCAGCAGTTGGACAGGGTATGACGAGCAGTTCTTC.

The rearrangement links TRBV6-6 to TRBJ1-6, with 8 nucleotides matching TRBD1. V dropped 3 bases and J dropped 9; count of bases not matched to a gene: 4. Germline V gives CDR1 MNHNY, CDR2 SVGAGI (reference sequence). CDR3 size: 14 residues. CDR3 protein: CASSYDRGGSPLHF. The CDR3 DNA reads as TGTGCCAGCAGTTATGACAGGGGCGGTTCACCCCTCCACTTT.

The V gene is TRBV7-9, the J gene TRBJ1-4, with TRBD1 matching 7 bases. This CDR3 contains 15 residues. The germline gives CDR1 SEHNR, CDR2 FQNEAQ (reference sequence). V dropped 5 bases and J dropped 8; count of bases not matched to a gene: 11. The CDR3 spells CASSAGTELFEKLFF. CDR3 nucleotides: TGTGCCAGCAGCGCCGGGACAGAGCTTTTCGAAAAACTGTTTTTT.

This rearrangement joins TRBV9 to TRBJ2-7; possibly TRBD2 for D (5 bases). Germline V gives CDR1 SGDLS, CDR2 YYNGEE. The CDR3 covers 17 residues. The V end was cut by 0 bases, the J end by 2 bases, with 18 bases between. CDR3 loop: CASSVAKGQRSTYEQYF. The DNA for the CDR3 is TGTGCCAGCAGCGTAGCTAAGGGCCAGCGGAGCACCTACGAGCAGTACTTC.

CDR3: CASSCRLAECSYEQYF. DNA of the CDR3: TGTGCCAGCAGCTGCCGACTAGCGGAATGCTCCTACGAGCAGTACTTC. The chain has TRBV5-6 and TRBJ2-7; 9 nucleotides line up with TRBD2. Per the germline V gene, CDR1 is SGHDT and CDR2 is YYEEEE. V was clipped by 3 bases and J by 0 bases; unmatched bases: 7. The CDR3 contains 16 residues. The variable domain in full, with the rest retrieved from reference TRBV5-6 and TRBJ2-7, is DAGVTQSPTHLIKTRGQQVTLRCSPKSGHDTVSWYQQALGQGPQFIFQYYEEEERQRGNFPDRFSGHQFPNYSSELNVNALLLGDSALYLCASSCRLAECSYEQYFGPGTRLTVT.

The gene calls are TRBV29-1 and TRBJ2-7; 11 bases map to TRBD2. Trimming cost V 0 bases and J 7 bases; bases outside gene matches: 8. CDR3 length: 15 residues. Germline CDR1 reads SQVTM; CDR2 reads ANQGSEA. Here the CDR3 reads CSVEDHTSGSGEQYF. The CDR3 bases are TGCAGCGTTGAAGATCATACTAGCGGGAGTGGAGAGCAGTACTTC.

This chain links TRBV6-4 with TRBJ2-3, with 8 bases matching TRBD2. The CDR3 sequence is 16 residues long. Germline V gene lookup returns CDR1 MRHNA and CDR2 SNTAGT. With V trimmed by 3 bases and J by 5 bases, 10 bases remained unmatched. CDR3 loop: CASSELFGGAGDTQYF. CDR3 DNA sequence: TGTGCCAGCAGTGAACTGTTCGGGGGGGCCGGAGATACGCAGTATTTT.